Reported below is one T cell receptor (beta chain). TCRdb's table, derived via immunoSEQ multiplex PCR, lists solely in-frame clones and lacks some. This table holds nearly 90,000 clones, about 95% found once. The data belong to a study of technical replicates of blood from several donors. The source material was T cells isolated from PBMCs. This TCR derives from a human donor in good health.

As DNA, the CDR3 is TGTGCCAGCAGCCCCCTCTCACAGGGCTTCAATCAGCCCCAGCATTTT. Translated, it gives CASSPLSQGFNQPQHF. The V gene is TRBV28, the J gene TRBJ1-5; tentative D call: TRBD1 (6 bases). The CDR3 covers 16 residues. Trimming left V 6 bases short and J 3 bases short, with 18 bases between. CDR1 and CDR2 (germline): MDHEN, SYDVKM.